The T cell receptor (beta chain) described here comes from a study of blood T cell repertoires in COVID-19. Looking at the study overall: Acute-phase and convalescent COVID-19 samples originated in the United States, Italy and Spain. PBMCs, B-cell-depleted T cells, or T cells provided the cDNA or gDNA that made up the material.

Authors' data handling: Reference gene primer amplification gave estimated nucleated cell counts. Method: immunoSEQ multiplex PCR; TCRdb's copy keeps in-frame clones and lacks some. D and trimming come from the DNA, and the V and J calls and clone size come from that table. The repertoire holds 130,000 to 150,000 clones, with approximately 87% as singletons. The germline V gene encodes CDR1 SGHTS and CDR2 YDEGEE. Trimming removed 4 bases at V and 3 bases at J, with 19 bases between. CDR3 length: 16 residues. This chain links TRBV5-8 with TRBJ2-5, with D possibly TRBD1 on 7 matching bases. The sequencing input was peripheral blood. The source of this sequence is a woman aged 45-65 years with active or convalescent COVID-19. CDR3 amino acids: CASSPRGGGAEETQYF. Written as DNA, the CDR3 is TGTGCCAGCAGCCCAAGAGGAGGGGGCGCGGAAGAGACCCAGTACTTC.